The 16 T cell receptor beta chains given below trace back to one sample, sequenced in a study of T cells in Graves' hyperthyroidism and ophthalmopathy. TCR beta CDR3 regions were amplified from RNA. The study used the HTBI primer set for a first-round RT-PCR of the TCR CDR3. TCRdb reanalysed the multiplex PCR reads using MiXCR and keeps one entry per CDR3 protein. The sample lists about 530,000 distinct CDR3 sequences, roughly a sixth occurring once. The sequencing input was blood. The receptors shown here come from a woman younger than 30 with Graves' ophthalmopathy.

Ten or more counts support this clonotype. The chain uses TRBV12-3 or TRBV12-4 and TRBJ2-7, with D perhaps matching TRBD1 (5 bases). Deletions cut 4 bases from V and 6 bases from J, with 19 bases between. The length of the CDR3 is 15 residues. CDR3: CASSSWAGSSIEQYF. CDR3 in DNA: TGTGCCAGCAGTTCGTGGGCAGGGTCATCGATCGAGCAGTACTTC.

This clonotype appeared many times. The chain employs TRBV19 and TRBJ2-3; possible D gene TRBD2, 6 bases. Looked up from germline, CDR1 is LNHDA and CDR2 is SQIVND (reference sequence). The V end lost 3 bases, the J end lost 1 base, and 11 bases lay between the germline ends. This CDR3 has 15 residues. CDR3 region: CASSMMAGRTDTQYF. DNA for the CDR3: TGTGCCAGTAGTATGATGGCGGGACGCACAGATACGCAGTATTTT.

This clonotype appeared a few times. The chain uses TRBV7-9 and TRBJ1-1, with no clear D. Germline lookup yields CDR1 SEHNR and CDR2 FQNEAQ (reference sequence). The CDR3 is 14 residues long. Trimming stripped 2 bases from V and 1 base from J, with 8 bases between. CDR3 coding DNA: TGTGCCAGCAGCTTAATCGCGGAGAACACTGAAGCTTTCTTT. Its protein product is CASSLIAENTEAFF. The whole variable domain, filled in from reference TRBV7-9 and TRBJ1-1, reads DTGVSQNPRHKITKRGQNVTFRCDPISEHNRLYWYRQTLGQGPEFLTYFQNEAQLEKSRLLSDRFSAERPKGSFSTLEIQRTEQGDSAMYLCASSLIAENTEAFFGQGTRLTVV.

CDR3 in DNA: TGTGCCAGCAGTCAAAACACAATGGAGGTTACTGAAGCTTTCTTT. Translation gives CASSQNTMEVTEAFF. This chain joins TRBV6-1 and TRBJ1-1; no reliable D call. Germline V lookup: CDR1 MNHNS, CDR2 SASEGT. Trimming took 5 bases from V and 5 from J, leaving 18 bases between them. The CDR3 extends over 15 amino acids.

With regard to this clonotype: This may be a read error, as it is one base from a much larger clone. The rearrangement joins TRBV27 to TRBJ1-5; D is perhaps TRBD1 (5 bases). The CDR3 is 16 amino acids. Trimming left V 4 bases short and J 2 bases short, with 15 bases between. The germline CDR1 and CDR2 sequences are MNHEY and SMNVEV (reference sequence). The CDR3 loop is CASSSDGGGGNQPQHF. CDR3 bases: TGTGCCAGCAGTTCCGATGGGGGGGGAGGCAATCAGCCCCAGCATTTT.

CDR3 region: CASSEDGGAGNTQYF. CDR3 coding DNA: TGTGCCAGCAGTGAAGATGGTGGGGCTGGTAATACGCAGTATTTT. The V gene is TRBV2, the J gene TRBJ2-3, with D possibly TRBD1 on 5 matching bases. CDR1 and CDR2 from the germline V gene are SNHLY and FYNNEI. CDR3 size: 15 residues. Trimming took off 1 base at V and 7 bases at J, with 15 bases between the two ends.

At least ten counts were recorded for this clonotype. The V call is TRBV11-2, the J call TRBJ1-2; D is undetermined. The CDR3 sequence is 13 residues long. V was cut by 5 bases and J by 4 bases, with 11 bases left in between. The germline CDR1 and CDR2 sequences are SGHAT and FQNNGV. CDR3 sequence (DNA): TGTGCCAGCAGCCCTGGGCCCACCTATGGCTACACCTTC. Protein sequence: CASSPGPTYGYTF. The full variable domain, its missing parts supplied by reference TRBV11-2 and TRBJ1-2, is EAGVAQSPRYKIIEKRQSVAFWCNPISGHATLYWYQQILGQGPKLLIQFQNNGVVDDSQLPKDRFSAERLKGVDSTLKIQPAKLEDSAVYLCASSPGPTYGYTFGSGTRLTVV.

The chain recombines TRBV27 with TRBJ1-6; D uncertain. CDR1 is MNHEY, CDR2 SMNVEV, per germline (reference sequence). This CDR3 region has 12 residues. V was shortened by 3 bases and J by 7 bases, with 4 bases between the two germline ends. The CDR3 DNA is TGTGCCAGCAGTTTGTTAAATTCACCCCTCCACTTT. Protein product: CASSLLNSPLHF.

Ten or more counts support this clonotype. The genes are TRBV3-1 and TRBJ1-2, with TRBD1 matching 7 bases. The CDR3 extends over 14 amino acids. Trimming removed 2 bases from V and 6 bases from J; junction bases left unmatched: 6. Germline V gene data show CDR1 as LGHDT and CDR2 as YNNKEL (reference sequence). CDR3 sequence: CASSQYQGVDGYTF. DNA of the CDR3: TGTGCCAGCAGCCAATACCAGGGGGTCGATGGCTACACCTTC.

Ten or more counts support this clonotype. This chain joins TRBV29-1 and TRBJ1-1, with TRBD1 identical over 9 bases. This CDR3 has 13 amino acids. V was pared by 6 bases and J by 1 base, with 3 bases of the junction left unmatched. Germline-derived CDR1 and CDR2 are SQVTM and ANQGSEA. The CDR3 DNA follows: TGCAGCGTGGGACAGGGTCGGAACACTGAAGCTTTCTTT. Amino acid sequence: CSVGQGRNTEAFF.

V gene TRBV7-3 combines with J gene TRBJ2-1; the D gene is possibly TRBD2 (6 bases). Germline V lookup: CDR1 SGHTA, CDR2 FQGTGA. V shed 2 bases and J shed 8 bases, with 16 bases lying between them. The CDR3 covers 15 residues. CDR3 region: CASSLSGTLADEQFF. CDR3 bases: TGTGCCAGCAGCTTATCCGGGACTCTTGCAGATGAGCAGTTCTTC.

The CDR3 DNA reads as TGTGCCACCAGTGACCGAGACAGATTAAGTCGTAACGAGCAGTACTTC. It codes for CATSDRDRLSRNEQYF. The chain links TRBV24-1 to TRBJ2-7, with D possibly TRBD1 on 5 matching bases. This CDR3 is 16 amino acids long. CDR1 KGHDR and CDR2 SFDVKD come from the germline V gene. Trimming removed 4 bases at V and 5 bases at J, with 20 bases between.

This clonotype has a handful of counts. The gene calls are TRBV4-1 and TRBJ2-2; 12 bases agree with TRBD1. From germline, CDR1 is MGHRA and CDR2 YSYEKL. Losses at the gene ends were 4 bases for V and 6 bases for J; bases not matched to a gene: 3. The CDR3 extends over 15 amino acids. The chain's CDR3 is CASSPGQGASGELFF. In DNA, the CDR3 is TGCGCCAGCAGCCCGGGACAGGGGGCCTCCGGGGAGCTGTTTTTT.

The chain links TRBV4-2 to TRBJ2-7, with 8 bases identical to TRBD2. This CDR3 is built from 17 residues. Looked up from germline, CDR1 is LGHNA and CDR2 is YNFKEQ. V was clipped by 0 bases and J by 0 bases; unmatched bases: 7. The CDR3 nucleotides read TGTGCCAGCAGCCAAGAGGCCCTGACTAGCGCCTCCTACGAGCAGTACTTC. It translates to CASSQEALTSASYEQYF.

This clonotype was detected ten times or more. The CDR3 nucleotides are TGTGCCAGCAGCTTTCCCCGGAGGGCTAGCGTCAACACCGGGGAGCTGTTTTTT. Encoded protein: CASSFPRRASVNTGELFF. The chain carries TRBV7-2 and TRBJ2-2; tentatively, D is TRBD2 (6 bases). The CDR3 extends over 18 amino acids. In germline, CDR1 is SGHTA, CDR2 FQGNSA. V was pared by 3 bases and J by 2 bases, with 19 bases between.

This clonotype was picked up many times. One end of the junction does not line up with germline, which may come from a read error. In nucleotides, the CDR3 is TGTGCCAGCAGCTTAGCAGGGGACTATGGCTACACCTTC. Protein product: CASSLAGDYGYTF. This chain joins TRBV5-1 and TRBJ1-2, with D maybe TRBD1 (6 bases). Germline V CDR1 and CDR2: SGHRS, YFSETQ. The CDR3 covers 13 residues. Full variable domain (remainder filled in from reference TRBV5-1 and TRBJ1-2): KAGVTQTPRYLIKTRGQQVTLSCSPISGHRSVSWYQQTPGQGLQFLFEYFSETQRNKGNFPGRFSGRQFSNSRSEMNVSTLELGDSALYLCASSLAGDYGYTFGSGTRLTVV.